The clone carrying this TCR beta chain was seen a handful of times. Its antigen is unknown. At one boundary the junction diverges from the germline segment, which might be a read error. The data are from a study of blood T cells in healthy people across ages. Findings and caveats of the study: It was held that diversity estimates obtained from one million T cells represented underestimates.

The CDR3 consists of 14 residues. Sample-barcoded 5' priming and a J-beta primer mix drove a second PCR of about 6 to 11 cycles. TCRdb re-called the 5' RACE reads with MiXCR, one entry per CDR3 protein. The table records about 720,000 distinct CDR3 sequences, just under 25% of them present only once. A further study also used this sample, focusing on T cells of mothers and their children. That publication notes: The study recruited three healthy Caucasian mothers and their six children as donors.

The chain uses TRBV12-3 or TRBV12-4 and TRBJ2-3, with 8 bases lining up with TRBD2. The sequence came from a boy under 18 in good health. The specimen sequenced was blood. The chain's CDR3 is CASSIAGSFDTQYF. Written as DNA, the CDR3 is TGTGCCAGCAGTATAGCGGGGTCGTTTGATACGCAGTATTTT.